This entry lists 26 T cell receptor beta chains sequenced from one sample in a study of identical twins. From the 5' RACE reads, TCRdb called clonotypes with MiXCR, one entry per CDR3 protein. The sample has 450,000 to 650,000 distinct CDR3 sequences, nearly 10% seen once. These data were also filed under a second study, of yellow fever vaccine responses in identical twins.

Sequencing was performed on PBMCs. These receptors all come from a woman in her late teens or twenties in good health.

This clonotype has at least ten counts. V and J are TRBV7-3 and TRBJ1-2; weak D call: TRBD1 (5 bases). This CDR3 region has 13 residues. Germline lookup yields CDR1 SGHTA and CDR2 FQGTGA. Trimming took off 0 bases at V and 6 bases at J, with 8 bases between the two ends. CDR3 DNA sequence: TGTGCCAGCAGCTTAACCCAGGGTAATGGCTACACCTTC. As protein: CASSLTQGNGYTF.

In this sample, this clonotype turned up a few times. The CDR3 region is CASSLEVGFEQFF. For the CDR3, the DNA is TGTGCCAGCAGCTTAGAGGTGGGTTTTGAGCAGTTCTTC. The chain links TRBV11-2 to TRBJ2-1, with D unclear. CDR1 and CDR2 from the germline V gene are SGHAT and FQNNGV. V was cut by 0 bases and J by 9 bases, with 9 bases left in between. CDR3 length: 13 amino acids.

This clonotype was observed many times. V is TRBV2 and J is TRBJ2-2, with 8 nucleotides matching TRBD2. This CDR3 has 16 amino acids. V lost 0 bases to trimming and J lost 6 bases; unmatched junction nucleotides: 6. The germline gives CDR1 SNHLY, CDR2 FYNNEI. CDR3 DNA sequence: TGTGCCAGCAGTGAAGCGTTGGGACTAGTGTCCGGGGAGCTGTTTTTT. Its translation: CASSEALGLVSGELFF.

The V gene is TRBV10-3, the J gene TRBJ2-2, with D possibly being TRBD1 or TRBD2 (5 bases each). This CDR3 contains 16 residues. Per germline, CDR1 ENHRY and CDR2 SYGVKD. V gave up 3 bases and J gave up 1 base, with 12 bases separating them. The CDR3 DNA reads TGTGCCATCAGTGATTACGGGACGATGAACACCGGGGAGCTGTTTTTT. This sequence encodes CAISDYGTMNTGELFF.

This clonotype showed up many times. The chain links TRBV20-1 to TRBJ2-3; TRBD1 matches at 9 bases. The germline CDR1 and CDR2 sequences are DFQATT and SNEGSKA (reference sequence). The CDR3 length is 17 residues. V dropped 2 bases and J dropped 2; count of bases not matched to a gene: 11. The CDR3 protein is CSARPITGGLPTDTQYF. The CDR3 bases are TGCAGTGCTAGACCCATTACAGGGGGCCTCCCCACAGATACGCAGTATTTT.

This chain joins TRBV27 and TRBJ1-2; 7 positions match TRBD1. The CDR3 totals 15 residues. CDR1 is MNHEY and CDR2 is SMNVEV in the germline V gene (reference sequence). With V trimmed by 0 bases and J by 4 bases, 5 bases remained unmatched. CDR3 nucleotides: TGTGCCAGCAGTTTATCGGGGGACAGAATCTATGGCTACACCTTC. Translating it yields CASSLSGDRIYGYTF.

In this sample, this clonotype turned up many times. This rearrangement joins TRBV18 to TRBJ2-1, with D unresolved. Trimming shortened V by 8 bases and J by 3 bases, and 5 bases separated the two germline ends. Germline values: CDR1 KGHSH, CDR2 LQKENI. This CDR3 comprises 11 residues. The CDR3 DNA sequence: TGTGCCAGCCAAGACTACAATGAGCAGTTCTTC. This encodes CASQDYNEQFF.

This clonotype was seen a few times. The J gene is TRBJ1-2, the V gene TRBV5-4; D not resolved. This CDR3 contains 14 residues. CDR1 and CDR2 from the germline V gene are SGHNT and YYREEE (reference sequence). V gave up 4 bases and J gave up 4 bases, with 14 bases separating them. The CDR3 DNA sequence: TGTGCCAGCAGCCCGGGCCCCCCTGGCTATGGCTACACCTTC. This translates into CASSPGPPGYGYTF. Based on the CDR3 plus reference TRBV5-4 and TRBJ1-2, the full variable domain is ETGVTQSPTHLIKTRGQQVTLRCSSQSGHNTVSWYQQALGQGPQFIFQYYREEENGRGNFPPRFSGLQFPNYSSELNVNALELDDSALYLCASSPGPPGYGYTFGSGTRLTVV.

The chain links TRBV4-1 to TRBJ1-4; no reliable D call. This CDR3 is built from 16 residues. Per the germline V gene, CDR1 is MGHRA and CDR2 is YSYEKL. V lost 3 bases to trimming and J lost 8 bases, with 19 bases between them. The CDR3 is CASSQAAVQTKEKLFF. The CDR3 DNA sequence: TGCGCCAGCAGCCAGGCGGCGGTCCAGACCAAAGAAAAACTGTTTTTT.

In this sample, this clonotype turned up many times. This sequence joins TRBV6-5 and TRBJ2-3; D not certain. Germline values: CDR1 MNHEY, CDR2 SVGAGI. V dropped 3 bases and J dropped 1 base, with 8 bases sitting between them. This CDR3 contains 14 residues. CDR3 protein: CASSYYAGTDTQYF. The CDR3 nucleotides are TGTGCCAGCAGTTATTACGCCGGCACAGATACGCAGTATTTT.

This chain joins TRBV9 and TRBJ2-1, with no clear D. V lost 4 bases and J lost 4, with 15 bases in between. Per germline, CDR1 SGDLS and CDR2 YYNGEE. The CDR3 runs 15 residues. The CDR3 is CASSLRPDGYNEQFF. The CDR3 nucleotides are TGTGCCAGCAGCCTTCGCCCTGATGGATACAATGAGCAGTTCTTC.

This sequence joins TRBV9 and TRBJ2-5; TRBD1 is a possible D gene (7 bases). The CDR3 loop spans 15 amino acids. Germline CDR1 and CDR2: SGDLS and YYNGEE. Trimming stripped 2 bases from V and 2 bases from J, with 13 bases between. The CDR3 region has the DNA TGTGCCAGCAGCGTGGCGGGGACAGCACAAGAGACCCAGTACTTC. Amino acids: CASSVAGTAQETQYF.

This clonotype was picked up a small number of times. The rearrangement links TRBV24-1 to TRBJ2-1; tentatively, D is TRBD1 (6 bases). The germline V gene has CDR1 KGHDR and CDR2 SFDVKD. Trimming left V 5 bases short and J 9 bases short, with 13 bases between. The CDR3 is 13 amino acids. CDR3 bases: TGTGCCACCAGTGGTGGGACATCCACTGAGCAGTTCTTC. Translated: CATSGGTSTEQFF.

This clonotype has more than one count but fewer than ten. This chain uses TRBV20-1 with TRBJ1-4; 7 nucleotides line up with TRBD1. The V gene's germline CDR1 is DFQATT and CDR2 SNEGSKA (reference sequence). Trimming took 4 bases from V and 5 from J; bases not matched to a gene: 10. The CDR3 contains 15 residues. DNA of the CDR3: TGCAGTGCTACGCTCCGGACAGGCCTGAATGAAAAACTGTTTTTT. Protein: CSATLRTGLNEKLFF.

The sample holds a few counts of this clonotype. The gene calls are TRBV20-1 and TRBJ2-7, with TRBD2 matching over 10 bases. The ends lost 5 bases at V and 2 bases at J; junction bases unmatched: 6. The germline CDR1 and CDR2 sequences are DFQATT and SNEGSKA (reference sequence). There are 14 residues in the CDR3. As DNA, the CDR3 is TGCAGTGCTGACCTAGCGGGGGTTACCTACGAGCAGTACTTC. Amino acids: CSADLAGVTYEQYF.

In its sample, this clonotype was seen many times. CDR3 region: CASSSGQGYEKLFF. DNA of the CDR3: TGCGCCAGCAGCTCTGGACAGGGGTACGAAAAACTGTTTTTT. V usage is TRBV5-1 and J usage is TRBJ1-4; 9 bases agree with TRBD1. The CDR3 has 14 residues. The V gene end was trimmed by 3 bases and the J gene end by 8 bases; junction bases not matched to a gene: 5. Germline lookup yields CDR1 SGHRS and CDR2 YFSETQ.

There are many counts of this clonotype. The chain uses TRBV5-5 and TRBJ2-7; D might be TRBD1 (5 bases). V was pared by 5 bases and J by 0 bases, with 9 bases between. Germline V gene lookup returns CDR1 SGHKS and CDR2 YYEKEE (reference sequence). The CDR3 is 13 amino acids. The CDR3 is CASSLTVSYEQYF. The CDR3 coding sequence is TGTGCCAGCAGTCTGACAGTCTCCTACGAGCAGTACTTC.

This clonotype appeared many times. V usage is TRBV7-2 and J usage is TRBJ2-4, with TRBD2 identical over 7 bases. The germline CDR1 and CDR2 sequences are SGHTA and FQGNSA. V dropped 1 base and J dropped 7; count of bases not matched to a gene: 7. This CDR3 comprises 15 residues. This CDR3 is CASSLVGGVSNIQYF. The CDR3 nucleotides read TGTGCCAGCAGCTTAGTGGGGGGGGTCAGTAACATTCAGTACTTC.

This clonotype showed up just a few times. The DNA of the CDR3 is TGCAGTGGAGGTGGAGCCAAAAACATTCAGTACTTC. This encodes CSGGGAKNIQYF. The genes are TRBV20-1 and TRBJ2-4; no firm D call. CDR1 DFQATT and CDR2 SNEGSKA come from the germline V gene (reference sequence). The V and J ends lost 7 bases and 0 bases respectively, with 7 bases between them. The CDR3 totals 12 residues.

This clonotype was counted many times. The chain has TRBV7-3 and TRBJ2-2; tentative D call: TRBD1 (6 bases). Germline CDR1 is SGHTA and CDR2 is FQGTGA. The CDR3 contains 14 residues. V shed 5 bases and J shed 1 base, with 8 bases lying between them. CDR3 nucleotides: TGTGCCAGCAGCAAAGGGGGGAACACCGGGGAGCTGTTTTTT. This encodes CASSKGGNTGELFF.

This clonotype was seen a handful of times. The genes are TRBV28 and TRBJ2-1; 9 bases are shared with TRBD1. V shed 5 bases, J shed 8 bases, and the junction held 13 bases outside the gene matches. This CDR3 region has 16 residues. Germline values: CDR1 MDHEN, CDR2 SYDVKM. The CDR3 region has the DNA TGTGCCAGCAGTCCTAACTGGGACAGGGAGGGAGATGAGCAGTTCTTC. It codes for CASSPNWDREGDEQFF.

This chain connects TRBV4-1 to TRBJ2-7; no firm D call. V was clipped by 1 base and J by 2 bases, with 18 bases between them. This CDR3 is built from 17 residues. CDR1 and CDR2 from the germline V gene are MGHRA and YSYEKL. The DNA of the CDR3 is TGCGCCAGCAGCCAAGTCGATAAGGTGTTCCTGGCCTACGAGCAGTACTTC. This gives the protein CASSQVDKVFLAYEQYF.

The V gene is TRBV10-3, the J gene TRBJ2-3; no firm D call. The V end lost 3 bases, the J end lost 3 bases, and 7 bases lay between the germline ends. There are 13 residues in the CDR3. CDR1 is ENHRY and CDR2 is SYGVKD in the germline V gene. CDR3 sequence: CAISEGGTDTQYF. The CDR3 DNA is TGTGCCATCAGTGAAGGTGGTACAGATACGCAGTATTTT.

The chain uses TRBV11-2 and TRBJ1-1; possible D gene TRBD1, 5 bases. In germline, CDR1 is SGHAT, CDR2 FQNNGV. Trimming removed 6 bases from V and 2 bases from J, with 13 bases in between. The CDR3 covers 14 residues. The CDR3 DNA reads TGTGCCAGCAGTGGGACTCTAACTAACACTGAAGCTTTCTTT. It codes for CASSGTLTNTEAFF.

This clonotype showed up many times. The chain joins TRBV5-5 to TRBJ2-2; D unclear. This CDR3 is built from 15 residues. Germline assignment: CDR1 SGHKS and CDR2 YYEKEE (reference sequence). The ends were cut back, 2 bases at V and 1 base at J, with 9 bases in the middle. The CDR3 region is CASSFSPENTGELFF. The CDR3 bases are TGTGCCAGCAGCTTTAGTCCAGAGAACACCGGGGAGCTGTTTTTT.

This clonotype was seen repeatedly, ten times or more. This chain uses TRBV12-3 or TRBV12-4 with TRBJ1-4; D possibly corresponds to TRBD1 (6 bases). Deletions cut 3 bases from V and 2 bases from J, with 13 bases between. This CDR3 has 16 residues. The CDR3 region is CASSLFPGATNEKLFF. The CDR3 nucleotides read TGTGCCAGCAGTTTGTTTCCGGGGGCGACTAATGAAAAACTGTTTTTT.